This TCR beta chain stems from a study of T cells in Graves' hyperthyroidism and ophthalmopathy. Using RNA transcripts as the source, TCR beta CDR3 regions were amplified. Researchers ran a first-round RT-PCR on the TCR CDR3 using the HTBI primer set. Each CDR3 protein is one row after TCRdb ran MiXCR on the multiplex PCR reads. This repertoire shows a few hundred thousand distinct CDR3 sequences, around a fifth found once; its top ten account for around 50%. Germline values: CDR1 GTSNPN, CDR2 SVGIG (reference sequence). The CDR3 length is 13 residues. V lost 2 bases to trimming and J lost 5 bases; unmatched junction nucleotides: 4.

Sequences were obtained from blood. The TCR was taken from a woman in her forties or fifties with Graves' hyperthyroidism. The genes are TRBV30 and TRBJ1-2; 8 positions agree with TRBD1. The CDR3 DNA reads TGTGCCTGGAGTCAACAGGGGGAGTATGGCTACACCTTC. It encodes CAWSQQGEYGYTF.